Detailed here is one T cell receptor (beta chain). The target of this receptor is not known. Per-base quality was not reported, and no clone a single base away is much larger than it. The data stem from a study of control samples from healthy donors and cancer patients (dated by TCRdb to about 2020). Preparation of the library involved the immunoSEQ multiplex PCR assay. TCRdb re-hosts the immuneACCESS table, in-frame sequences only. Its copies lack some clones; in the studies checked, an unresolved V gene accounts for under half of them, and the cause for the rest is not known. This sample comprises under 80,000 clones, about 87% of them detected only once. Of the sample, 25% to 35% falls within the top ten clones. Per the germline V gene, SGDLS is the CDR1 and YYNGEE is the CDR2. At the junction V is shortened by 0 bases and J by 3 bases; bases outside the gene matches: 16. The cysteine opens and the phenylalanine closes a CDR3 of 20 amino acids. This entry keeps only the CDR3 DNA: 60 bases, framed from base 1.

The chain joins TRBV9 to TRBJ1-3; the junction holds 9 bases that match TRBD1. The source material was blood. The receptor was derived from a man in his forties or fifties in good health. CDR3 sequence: CASSVAKDAGQGVLGNTIYF. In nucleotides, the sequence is TGTGCCAGCAGCGTAGCTAAGGACGCGGGACAGGGTGTACTTGGAAACACCATATATTTT.